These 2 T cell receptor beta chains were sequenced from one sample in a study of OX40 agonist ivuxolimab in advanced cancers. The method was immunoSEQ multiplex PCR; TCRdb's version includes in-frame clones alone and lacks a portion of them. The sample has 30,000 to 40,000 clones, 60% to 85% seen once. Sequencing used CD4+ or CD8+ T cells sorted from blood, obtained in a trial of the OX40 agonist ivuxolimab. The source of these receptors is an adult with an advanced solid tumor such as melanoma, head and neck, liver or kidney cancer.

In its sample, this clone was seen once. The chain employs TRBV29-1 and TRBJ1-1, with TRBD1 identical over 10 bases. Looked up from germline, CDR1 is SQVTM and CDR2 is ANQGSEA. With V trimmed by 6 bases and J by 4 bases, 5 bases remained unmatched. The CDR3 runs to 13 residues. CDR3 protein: CSVDRGPSTEAFF. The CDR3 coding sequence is TGCAGCGTCGACAGGGGGCCGAGCACTGAAGCTTTCTTT.

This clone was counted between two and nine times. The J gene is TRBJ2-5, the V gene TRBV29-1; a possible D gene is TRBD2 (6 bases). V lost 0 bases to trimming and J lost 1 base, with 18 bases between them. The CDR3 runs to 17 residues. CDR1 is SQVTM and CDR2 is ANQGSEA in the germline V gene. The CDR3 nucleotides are TGCAGCGTTGAAGAAAGGAGGGGTGTGGGGGGCCAAGAGACCCAGTACTTC. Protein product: CSVEERRGVGGQETQYF.